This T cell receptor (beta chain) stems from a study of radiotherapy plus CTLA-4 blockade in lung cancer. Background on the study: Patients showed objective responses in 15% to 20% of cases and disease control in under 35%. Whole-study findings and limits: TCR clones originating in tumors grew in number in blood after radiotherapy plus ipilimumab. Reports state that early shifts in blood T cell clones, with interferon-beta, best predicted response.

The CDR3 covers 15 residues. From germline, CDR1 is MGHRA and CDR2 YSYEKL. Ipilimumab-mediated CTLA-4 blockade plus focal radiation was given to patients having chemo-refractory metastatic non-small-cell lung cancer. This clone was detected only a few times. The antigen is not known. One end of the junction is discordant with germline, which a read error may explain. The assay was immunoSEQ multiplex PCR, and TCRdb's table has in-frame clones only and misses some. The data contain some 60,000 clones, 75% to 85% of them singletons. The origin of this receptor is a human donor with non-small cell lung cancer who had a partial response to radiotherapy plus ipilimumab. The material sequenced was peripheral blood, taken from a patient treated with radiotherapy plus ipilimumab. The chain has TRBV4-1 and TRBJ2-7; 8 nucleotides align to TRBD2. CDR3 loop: CASSQEIAGTYEQYF. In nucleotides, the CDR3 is TGTGCCAGCAGCCAAGAAATAGCGGGGACCTACGAGCAGTACTTC.